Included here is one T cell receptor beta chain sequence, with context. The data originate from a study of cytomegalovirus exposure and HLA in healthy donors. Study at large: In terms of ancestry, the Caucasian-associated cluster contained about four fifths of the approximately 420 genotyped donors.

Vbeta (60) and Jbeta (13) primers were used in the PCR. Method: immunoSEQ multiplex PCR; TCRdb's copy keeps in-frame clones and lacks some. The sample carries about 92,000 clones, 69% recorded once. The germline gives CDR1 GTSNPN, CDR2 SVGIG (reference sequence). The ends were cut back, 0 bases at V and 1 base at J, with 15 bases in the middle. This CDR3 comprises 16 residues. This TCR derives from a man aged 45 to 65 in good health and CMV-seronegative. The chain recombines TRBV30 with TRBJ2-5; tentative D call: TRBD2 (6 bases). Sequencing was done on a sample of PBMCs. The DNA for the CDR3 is TGTGCCTGGAGTGTATTCACGGGGGATGCCCAAGAGACCCAGTACTTC. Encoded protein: CAWSVFTGDAQETQYF. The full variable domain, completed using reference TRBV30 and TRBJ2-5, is SQTIHQWPATLVQPVGSPLSLECTVEGTSNPNLYWYRQAAGRGLQLLFYSVGIGQISSEVPQNLSASRPQDRQFILSSKKLLLSDSGFYLCAWSVFTGDAQETQYFGPGTRLLVL.